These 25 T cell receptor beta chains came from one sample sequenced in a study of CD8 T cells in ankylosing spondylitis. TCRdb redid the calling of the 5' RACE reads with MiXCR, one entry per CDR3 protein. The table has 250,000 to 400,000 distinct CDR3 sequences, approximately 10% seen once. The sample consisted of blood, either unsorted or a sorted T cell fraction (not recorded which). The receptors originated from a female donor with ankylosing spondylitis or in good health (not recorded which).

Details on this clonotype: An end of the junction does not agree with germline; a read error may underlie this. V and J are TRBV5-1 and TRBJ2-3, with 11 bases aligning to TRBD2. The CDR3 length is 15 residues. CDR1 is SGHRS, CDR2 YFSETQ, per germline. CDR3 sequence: CASSFTSGSTDTKYF. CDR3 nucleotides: TGCGCCAGCAGCTTTACTAGCGGGAGCACAGATACGAAGTATTTT.

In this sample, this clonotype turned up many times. DNA for the CDR3: TGCGCCAGCAGCTTGGAGTTGGGGGGCGAATACGAGCAGTACTTC. Its translation is CASSLELGGEYEQYF. The rearrangement joins TRBV5-1 to TRBJ2-7, with D possibly being TRBD1 or TRBD2 (6 bases each). The CDR3 runs 15 residues. Trimming left V 0 bases short and J 4 bases short, with 14 bases between. The germline gives CDR1 SGHRS, CDR2 YFSETQ.

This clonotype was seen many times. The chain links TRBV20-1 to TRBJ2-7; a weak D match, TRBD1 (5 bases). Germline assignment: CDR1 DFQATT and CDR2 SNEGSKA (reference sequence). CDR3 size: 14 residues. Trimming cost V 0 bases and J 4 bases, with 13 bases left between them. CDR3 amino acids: CSARDFQGSYEQYF. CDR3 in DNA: TGCAGTGCTAGAGATTTCCAGGGATCGTACGAGCAGTACTTC.

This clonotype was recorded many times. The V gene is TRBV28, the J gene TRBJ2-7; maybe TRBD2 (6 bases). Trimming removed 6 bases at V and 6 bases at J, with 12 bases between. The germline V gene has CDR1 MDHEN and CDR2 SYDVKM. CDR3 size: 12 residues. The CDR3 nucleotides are TGTGCCAGCAGCACCCAAGCGGGCGAGCAGTACTTC. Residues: CASSTQAGEQYF.

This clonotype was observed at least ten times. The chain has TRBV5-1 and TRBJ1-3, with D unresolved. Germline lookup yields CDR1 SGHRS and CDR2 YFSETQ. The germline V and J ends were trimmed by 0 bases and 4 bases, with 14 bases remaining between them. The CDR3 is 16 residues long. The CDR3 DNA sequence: TGCGCCAGCAGCTTGGAGGTCGAAAGAGAGGGAAACACCATATATTTT. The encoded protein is CASSLEVEREGNTIYF.

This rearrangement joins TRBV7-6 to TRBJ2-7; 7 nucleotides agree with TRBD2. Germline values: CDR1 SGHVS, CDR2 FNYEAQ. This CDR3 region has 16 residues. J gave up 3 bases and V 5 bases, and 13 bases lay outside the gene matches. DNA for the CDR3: TGTGCCAGCAGCCCCTCCGGGGGGTCTAGCTTCTACGAGCAGTACTTC. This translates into CASSPSGGSSFYEQYF. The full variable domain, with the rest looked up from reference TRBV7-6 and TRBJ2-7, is GAGVSQSPRYKVTKRGQDVALRCDPISGHVSLYWYRQALGQGPEFLTYFNYEAQQDKSGLPNDRFSAERPEGSISTLTIQRTEQRDSAMYRCASSPSGGSSFYEQYFGPGTRLTVT.

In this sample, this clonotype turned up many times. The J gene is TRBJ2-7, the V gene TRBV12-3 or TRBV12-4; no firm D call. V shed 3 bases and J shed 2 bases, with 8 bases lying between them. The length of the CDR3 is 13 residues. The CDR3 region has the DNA TGTGCCAGCAGTTTTGAGAGGACCTACGAGCAGTACTTC. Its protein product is CASSFERTYEQYF.

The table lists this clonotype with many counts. The CDR3 nucleotides are TGTGCCAGCAGTCGGGGACAGGGAGGCTACAATGAGCAGTTCTTC. Its translation: CASSRGQGGYNEQFF. This rearrangement joins TRBV12-3 or TRBV12-4 to TRBJ2-1; 9 positions match TRBD1. The CDR3 extends over 15 amino acids. The V gene end was trimmed by 5 bases and the J gene end by 3 bases; junction bases not matched to a gene: 5.

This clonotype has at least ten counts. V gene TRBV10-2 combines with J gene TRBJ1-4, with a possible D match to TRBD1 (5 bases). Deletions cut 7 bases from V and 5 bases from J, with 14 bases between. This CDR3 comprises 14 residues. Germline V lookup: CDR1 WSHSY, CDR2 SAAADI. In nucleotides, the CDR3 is TGCGCCAGCAACGACAGAGCGGAAAATGAAAAACTGTTTTTT. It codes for CASNDRAENEKLFF.

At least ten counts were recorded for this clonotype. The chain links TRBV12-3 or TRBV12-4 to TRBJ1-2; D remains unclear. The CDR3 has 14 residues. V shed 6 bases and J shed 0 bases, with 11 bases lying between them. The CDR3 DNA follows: TGTGCCAGCAGCCTCCTGCGAGCTAACTATGGCTACACCTTC. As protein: CASSLLRANYGYTF.

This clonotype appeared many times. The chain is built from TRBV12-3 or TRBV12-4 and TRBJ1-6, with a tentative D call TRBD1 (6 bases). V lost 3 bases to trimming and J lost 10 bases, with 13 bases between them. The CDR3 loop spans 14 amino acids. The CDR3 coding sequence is TGTGCCAGCAGTTTGACAGGCTCGTACTCACCCCTCCACTTT. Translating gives CASSLTGSYSPLHF.

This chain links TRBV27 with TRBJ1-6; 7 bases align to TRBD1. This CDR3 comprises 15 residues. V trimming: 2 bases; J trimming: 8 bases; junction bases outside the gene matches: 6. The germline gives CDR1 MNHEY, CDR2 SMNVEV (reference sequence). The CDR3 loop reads CASSLVLGGDSPLHF. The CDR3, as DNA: TGTGCCAGCAGTTTAGTGTTAGGGGGCGATTCACCCCTCCACTTT.

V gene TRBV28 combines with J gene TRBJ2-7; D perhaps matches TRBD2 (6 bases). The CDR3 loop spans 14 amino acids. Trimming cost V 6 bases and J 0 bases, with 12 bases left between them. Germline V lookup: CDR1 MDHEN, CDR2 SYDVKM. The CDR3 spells CASRASAPSYEQYF. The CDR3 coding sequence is TGTGCCAGCAGGGCTAGCGCCCCCTCCTACGAGCAGTACTTC.

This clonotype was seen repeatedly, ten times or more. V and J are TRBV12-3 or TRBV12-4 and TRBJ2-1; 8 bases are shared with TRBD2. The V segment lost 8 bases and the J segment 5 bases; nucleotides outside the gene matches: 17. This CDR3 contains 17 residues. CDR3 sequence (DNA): TGTGCCAGCGCTCCGTTTGGTAGCGGGGTTGGGAACAATGAGCAGTTCTTC. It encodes CASAPFGSGVGNNEQFF.

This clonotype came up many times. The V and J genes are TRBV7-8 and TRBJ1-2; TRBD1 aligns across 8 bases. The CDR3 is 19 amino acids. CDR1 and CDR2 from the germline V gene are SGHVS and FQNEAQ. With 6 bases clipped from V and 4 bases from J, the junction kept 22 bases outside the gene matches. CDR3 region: CASSLGGRPGGLLGYGYTF. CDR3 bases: TGTGCCAGCAGTCTAGGGGGTCGGCCAGGGGGCCTTCTAGGCTATGGCTACACCTTC.

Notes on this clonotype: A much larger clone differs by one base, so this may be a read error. The CDR3 is CASREGRQPYNEQYF. The CDR3 DNA reads as TGTGCCAGCAGGGAGGGACGGCAACCTTACAATGAGCAGTACTTC. The chain uses TRBV7-2 and TRBJ2-1; TRBD2 might be the D (6 bases). The closer fit of TRBJ2-7 to the DNA end suggests the J call may be wrong. CDR1 is SGHTA, CDR2 FQGNSA, per germline. There are 15 residues in the CDR3.

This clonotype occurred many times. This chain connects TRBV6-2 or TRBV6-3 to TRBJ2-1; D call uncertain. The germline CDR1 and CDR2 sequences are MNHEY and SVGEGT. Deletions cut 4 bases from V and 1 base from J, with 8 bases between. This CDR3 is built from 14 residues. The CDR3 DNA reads TGTGCCAGCAGTTCCCCGGGTTCCTACAATGAGCAGTTCTTC. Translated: CASSSPGSYNEQFF.

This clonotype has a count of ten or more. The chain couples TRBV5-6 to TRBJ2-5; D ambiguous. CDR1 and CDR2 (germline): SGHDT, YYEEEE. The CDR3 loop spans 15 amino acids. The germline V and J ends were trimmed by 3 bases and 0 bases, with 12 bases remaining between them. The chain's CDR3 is CASSYPVGYQETQYF. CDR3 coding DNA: TGTGCCAGCAGCTACCCGGTAGGGTACCAAGAGACCCAGTACTTC.

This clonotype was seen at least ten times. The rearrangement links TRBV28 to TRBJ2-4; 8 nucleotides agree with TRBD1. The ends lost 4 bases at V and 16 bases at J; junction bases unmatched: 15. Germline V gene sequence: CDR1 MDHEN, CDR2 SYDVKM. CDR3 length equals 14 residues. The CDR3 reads CASSSRDTPGQVYF. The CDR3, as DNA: TGTGCCAGCAGTTCCCGTGATACTCCGGGACAGGTTTACTTC. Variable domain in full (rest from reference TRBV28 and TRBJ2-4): DVKVTQSSRYLVKRTGEKVFLECVQDMDHENMFWYRQDPGLGLRLIYFSYDVKMKEKGDIPEGYSVSREKKERFSLILESASTNQTSMYLCASSSRDTPGQVYFGAGTRLSVL.

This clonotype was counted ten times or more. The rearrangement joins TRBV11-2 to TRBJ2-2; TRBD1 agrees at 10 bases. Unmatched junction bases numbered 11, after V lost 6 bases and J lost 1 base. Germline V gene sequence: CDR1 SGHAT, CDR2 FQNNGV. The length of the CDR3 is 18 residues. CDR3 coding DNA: TGTGCCAGCAGGCATACAATCCGGGACAGGGGGAACACCGGGGAGCTGTTTTTT. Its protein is CASRHTIRDRGNTGELFF.

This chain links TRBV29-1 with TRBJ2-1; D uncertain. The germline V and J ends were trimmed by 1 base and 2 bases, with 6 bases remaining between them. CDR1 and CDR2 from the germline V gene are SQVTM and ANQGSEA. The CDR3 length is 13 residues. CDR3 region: CSVEGEAYNEQFF. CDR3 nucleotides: TGCAGCGTTGAAGGGGAAGCCTACAATGAGCAGTTCTTC.

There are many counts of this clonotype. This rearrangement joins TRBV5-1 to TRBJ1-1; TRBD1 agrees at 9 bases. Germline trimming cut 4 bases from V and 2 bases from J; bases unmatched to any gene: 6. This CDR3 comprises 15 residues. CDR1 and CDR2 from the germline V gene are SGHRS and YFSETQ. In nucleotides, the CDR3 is TGCGCCAGCAGCGCTGGACAGGGGCAAAACACTGAAGCTTTCTTT. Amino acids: CASSAGQGQNTEAFF. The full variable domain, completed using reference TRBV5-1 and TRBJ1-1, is KAGVTQTPRYLIKTRGQQVTLSCSPISGHRSVSWYQQTPGQGLQFLFEYFSETQRNKGNFPGRFSGRQFSNSRSEMNVSTLELGDSALYLCASSAGQGQNTEAFFGQGTRLTVV.

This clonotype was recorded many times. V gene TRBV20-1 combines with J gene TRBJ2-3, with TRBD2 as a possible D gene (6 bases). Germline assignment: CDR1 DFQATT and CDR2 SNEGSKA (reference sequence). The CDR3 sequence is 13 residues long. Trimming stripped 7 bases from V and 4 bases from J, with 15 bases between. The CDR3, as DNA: TGCAGTGGGAAGGGTAGCGGCCCAGATACGCAGTATTTT. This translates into CSGKGSGPDTQYF.

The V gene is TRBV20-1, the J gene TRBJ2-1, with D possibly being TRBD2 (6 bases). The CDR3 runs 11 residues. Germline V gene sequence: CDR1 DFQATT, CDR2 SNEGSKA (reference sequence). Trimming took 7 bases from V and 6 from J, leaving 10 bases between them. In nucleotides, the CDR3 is TGCAGTGGCGAAGCGGGCAATGAGCAGTTCTTC. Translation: CSGEAGNEQFF.

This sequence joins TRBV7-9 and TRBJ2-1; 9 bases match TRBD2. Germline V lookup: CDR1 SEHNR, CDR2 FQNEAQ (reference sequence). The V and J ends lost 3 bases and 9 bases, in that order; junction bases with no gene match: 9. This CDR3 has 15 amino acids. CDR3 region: CASSFTGTSKTEQFF. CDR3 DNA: TGTGCCAGCAGCTTTACCGGGACTAGCAAGACTGAGCAGTTCTTC.